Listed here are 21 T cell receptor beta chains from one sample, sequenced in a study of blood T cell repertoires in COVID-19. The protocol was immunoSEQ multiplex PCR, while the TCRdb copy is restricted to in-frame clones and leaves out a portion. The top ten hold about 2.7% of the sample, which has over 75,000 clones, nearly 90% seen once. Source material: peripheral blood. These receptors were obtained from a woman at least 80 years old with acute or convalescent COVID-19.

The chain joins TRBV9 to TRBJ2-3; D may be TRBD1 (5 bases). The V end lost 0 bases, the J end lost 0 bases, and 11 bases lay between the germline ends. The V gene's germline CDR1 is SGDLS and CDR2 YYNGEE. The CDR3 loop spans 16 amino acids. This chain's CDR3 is CASSVVSGPSTDTQYF. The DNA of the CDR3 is TGTGCCAGCAGCGTAGTTTCAGGGCCTAGCACAGATACGCAGTATTTT.

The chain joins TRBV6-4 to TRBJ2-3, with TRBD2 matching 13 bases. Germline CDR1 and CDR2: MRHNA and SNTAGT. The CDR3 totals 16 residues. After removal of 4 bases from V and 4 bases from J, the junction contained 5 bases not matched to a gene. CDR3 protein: CASSVLAGGPADTQYF. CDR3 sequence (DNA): TGTGCCAGCAGTGTACTAGCGGGGGGGCCCGCAGATACGCAGTATTTT.

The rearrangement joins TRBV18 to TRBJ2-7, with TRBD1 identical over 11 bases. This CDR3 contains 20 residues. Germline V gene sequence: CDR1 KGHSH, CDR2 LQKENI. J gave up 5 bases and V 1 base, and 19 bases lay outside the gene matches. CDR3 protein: CASSPLPGQGAASASNEQYF. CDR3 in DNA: TGTGCCAGCTCACCACTCCCCGGACAGGGGGCTGCAAGTGCCTCTAACGAGCAGTACTTC. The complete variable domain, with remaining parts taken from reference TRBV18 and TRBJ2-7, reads NAGVMQNPRHLVRRRGQEARLRCSPMKGHSHVYWYRQLPEEGLKFMVYLQKENIIDESGMPKERFSAEFPKEGPSILRIQQVVRGDSAAYFCASSPLPGQGAASASNEQYFGPGTRLTVT.

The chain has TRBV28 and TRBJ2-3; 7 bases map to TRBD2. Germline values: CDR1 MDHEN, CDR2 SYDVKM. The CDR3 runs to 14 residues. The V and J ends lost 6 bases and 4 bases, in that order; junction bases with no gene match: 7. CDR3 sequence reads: CASSKRGGSDTQYF. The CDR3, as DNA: TGTGCCAGCAGCAAAAGGGGAGGGTCAGATACGCAGTATTTT.

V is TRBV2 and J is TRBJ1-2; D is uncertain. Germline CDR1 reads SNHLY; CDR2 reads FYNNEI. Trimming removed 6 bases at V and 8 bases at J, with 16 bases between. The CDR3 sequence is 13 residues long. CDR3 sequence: CASRGRPPIGYTF. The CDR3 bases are TGTGCCAGCAGGGGCAGGCCCCCTATAGGCTACACCTTC.

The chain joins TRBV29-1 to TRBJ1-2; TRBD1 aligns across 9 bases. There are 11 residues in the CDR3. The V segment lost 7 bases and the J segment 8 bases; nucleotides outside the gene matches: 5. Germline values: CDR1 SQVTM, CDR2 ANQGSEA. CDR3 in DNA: TGCAGCGGAAGGACAGGGGACGGCTACACCTTC. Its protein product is CSGRTGDGYTF.

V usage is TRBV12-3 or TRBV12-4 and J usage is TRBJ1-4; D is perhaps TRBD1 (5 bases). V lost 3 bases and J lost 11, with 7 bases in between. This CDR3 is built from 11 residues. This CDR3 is CASSFRAKLFF. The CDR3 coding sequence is TGTGCCAGCAGTTTCAGGGCCAAACTGTTTTTT.

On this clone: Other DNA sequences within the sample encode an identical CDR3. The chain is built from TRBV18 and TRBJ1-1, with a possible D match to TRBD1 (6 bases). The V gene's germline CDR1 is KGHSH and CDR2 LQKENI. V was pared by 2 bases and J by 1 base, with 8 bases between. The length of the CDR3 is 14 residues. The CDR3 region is CASSPLGQNTEAFF. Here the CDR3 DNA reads TGTGCCAGCTCACCATTGGGACAGAACACTGAAGCTTTCTTT.

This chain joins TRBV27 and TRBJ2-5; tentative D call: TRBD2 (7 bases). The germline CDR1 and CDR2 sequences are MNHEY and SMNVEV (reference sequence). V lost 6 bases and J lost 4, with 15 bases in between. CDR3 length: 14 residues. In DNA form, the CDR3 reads TGTGCCAGCAGGATCTCGGGGGGCAGAGAGACCCAGTACTTC. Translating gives CASRISGGRETQYF.

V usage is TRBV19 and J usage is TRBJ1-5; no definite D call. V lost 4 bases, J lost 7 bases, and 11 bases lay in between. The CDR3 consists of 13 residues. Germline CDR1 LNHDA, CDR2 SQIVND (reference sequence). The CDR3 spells CASSTSPGQPQHF. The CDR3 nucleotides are TGTGCCAGTAGTACCTCCCCGGGACAGCCCCAGCATTTT.

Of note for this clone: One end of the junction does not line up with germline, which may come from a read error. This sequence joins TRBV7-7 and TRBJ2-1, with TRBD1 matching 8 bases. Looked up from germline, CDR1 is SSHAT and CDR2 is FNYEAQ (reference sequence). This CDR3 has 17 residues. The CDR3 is CASNPPPDRATANEQFF. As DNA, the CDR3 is TGTGCTAGCAATCCCCCCCCGGACAGGGCCACTGCGAATGAGCAGTTCTTC.

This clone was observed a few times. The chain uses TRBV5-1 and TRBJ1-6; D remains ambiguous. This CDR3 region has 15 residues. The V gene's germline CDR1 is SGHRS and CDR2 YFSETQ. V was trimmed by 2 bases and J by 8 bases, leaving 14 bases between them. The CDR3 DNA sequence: TGCGCCAGCAGCTTAGGTGGTCGGGGTGATTCACCCCTCCACTTT. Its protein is CASSLGGRGDSPLHF.

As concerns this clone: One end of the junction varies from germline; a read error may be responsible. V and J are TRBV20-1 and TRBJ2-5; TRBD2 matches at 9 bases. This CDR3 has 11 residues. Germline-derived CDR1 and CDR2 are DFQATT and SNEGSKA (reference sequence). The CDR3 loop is CSAYEGTSSHF. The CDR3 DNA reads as TGCAGTGCTTACGAGGGGACTAGCAGCCACTTC.

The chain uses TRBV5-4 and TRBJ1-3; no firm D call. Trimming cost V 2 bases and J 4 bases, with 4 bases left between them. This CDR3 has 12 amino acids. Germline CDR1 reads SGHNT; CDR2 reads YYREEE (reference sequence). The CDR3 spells CASSFPGNTIYF. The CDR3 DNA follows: TGTGCCAGCAGCTTTCCGGGAAACACCATATATTTT.

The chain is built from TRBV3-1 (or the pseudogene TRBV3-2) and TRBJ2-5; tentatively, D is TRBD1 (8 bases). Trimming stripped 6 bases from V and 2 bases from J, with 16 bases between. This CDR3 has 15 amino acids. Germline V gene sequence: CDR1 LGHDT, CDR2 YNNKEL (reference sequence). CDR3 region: CASRRQGRGQETQYF. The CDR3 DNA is TGTGCCAGCAGGCGACAGGGGCGGGGGCAAGAGACCCAGTACTTC.

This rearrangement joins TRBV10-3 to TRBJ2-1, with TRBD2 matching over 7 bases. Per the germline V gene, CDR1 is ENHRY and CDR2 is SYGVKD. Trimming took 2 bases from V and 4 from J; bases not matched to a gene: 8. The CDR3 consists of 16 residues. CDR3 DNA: TGTGCCATCAGTGAGGCGGGGGAGGTTGTTTACAATGAGCAGTTCTTC. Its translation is CAISEAGEVVYNEQFF.

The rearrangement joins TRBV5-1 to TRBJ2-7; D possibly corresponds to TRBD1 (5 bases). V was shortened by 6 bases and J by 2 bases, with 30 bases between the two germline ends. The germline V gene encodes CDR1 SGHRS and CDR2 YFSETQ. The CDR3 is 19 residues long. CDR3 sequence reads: CASTLGPQRQTLATYEQYF. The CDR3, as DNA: TGCGCCAGCACCTTAGGCCCCCAACGACAGACTCTGGCCACCTACGAGCAGTACTTC.

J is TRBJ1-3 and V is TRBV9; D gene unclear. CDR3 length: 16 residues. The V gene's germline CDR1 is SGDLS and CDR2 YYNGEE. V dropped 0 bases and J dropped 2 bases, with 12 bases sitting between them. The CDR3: CASSVAGIETGNTIYF. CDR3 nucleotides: TGTGCCAGCAGCGTAGCTGGTATAGAAACTGGAAACACCATATATTTT.

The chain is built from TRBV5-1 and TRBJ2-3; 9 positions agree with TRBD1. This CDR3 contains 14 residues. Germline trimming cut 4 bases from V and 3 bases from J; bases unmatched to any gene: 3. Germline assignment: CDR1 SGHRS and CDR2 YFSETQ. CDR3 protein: CASSIGQGTDTQYF. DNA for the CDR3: TGCGCCAGCAGCATTGGACAGGGGACAGATACGCAGTATTTT.

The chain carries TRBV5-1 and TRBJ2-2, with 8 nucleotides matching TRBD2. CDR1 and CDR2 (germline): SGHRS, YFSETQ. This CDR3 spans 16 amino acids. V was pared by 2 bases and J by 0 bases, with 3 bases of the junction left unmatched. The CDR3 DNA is TGCGCCAGCAGCTTACCGGGACTAGCGAACACCGGGGAGCTGTTTTTT. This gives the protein CASSLPGLANTGELFF.

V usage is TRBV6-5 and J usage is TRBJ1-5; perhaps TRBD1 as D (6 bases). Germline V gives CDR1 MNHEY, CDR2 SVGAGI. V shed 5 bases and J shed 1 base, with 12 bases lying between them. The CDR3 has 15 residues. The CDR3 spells CASSLLGQSNQPQHF. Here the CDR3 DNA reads TGTGCCAGCAGTCTCCTCGGACAGAGCAATCAGCCCCAGCATTTT.